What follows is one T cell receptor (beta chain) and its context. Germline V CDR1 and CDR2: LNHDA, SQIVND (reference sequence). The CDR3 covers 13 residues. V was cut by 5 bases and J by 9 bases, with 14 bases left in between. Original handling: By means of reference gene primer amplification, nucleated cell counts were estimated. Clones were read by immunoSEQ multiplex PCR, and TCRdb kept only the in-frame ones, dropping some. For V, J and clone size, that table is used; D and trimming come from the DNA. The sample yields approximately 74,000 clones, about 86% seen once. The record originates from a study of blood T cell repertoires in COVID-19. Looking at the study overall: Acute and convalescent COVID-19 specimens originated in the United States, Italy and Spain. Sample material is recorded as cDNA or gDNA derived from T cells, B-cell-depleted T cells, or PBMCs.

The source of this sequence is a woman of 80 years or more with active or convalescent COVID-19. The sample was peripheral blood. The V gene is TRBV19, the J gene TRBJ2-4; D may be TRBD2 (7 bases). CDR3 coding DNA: TGTGCCAGTAGTTGGGGGGGCCAGGGCATTCAGTACTTC. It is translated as CASSWGGQGIQYF.